This T cell receptor beta chain was sequenced during a study of blood T cell repertoires in COVID-19. Study-level background: The study drew acute and convalescent COVID-19 samples from the United States, Italy and Spain.

On this clone itself: Different DNA sequences within this sample yield the same CDR3.

Participants were aged roughly 18 to 95 years, lived in around 22 US areas, and enrolled virtually. Recovery meant two consecutive negative NP/OP PCR tests, professional clearance, or resolved symptoms. Generated by immunoSEQ multiplex PCR, the TCRdb table keeps only in-frame clones and is missing some. The sample lists under 200,000 clones, over 80% occurring once. V lost 2 bases to trimming and J lost 4 bases, with 5 bases between them. In germline, CDR1 is KGHSH, CDR2 LQKENI. The CDR3 totals 12 residues. Sequenced input: PBMCs or T cells enriched from blood (not recorded which). This clonotype was obtained from a woman in her sixties who had recovered from COVID-19. J is TRBJ2-5 and V is TRBV18; D is possibly TRBD1 (5 bases). The CDR3 spells CASSPRGETQYF. DNA of the CDR3: TGTGCCAGCTCACCAAGGGGAGAGACCCAGTACTTC.